A selection of T cell receptor beta chains follows, all from one sample in a study of beta chain features in type 1 diabetes. TCRdb keeps only in-frame clones here, not all; method: immunoSEQ multiplex PCR. The sample has about 900,000 clones; roughly 15% are singletons. The specimen was naive CD4+ T cells from blood. The source of these receptors is a young woman in good health. CDR3s include the opening cysteine and the closing phenylalanine or tryptophan. Each record gives: J gene, clone size, V gene, D gene, CDR3 DNA, CDR3 protein. The D gene is left open where the match is weak. Clone size is not always given. Where it is, it says once, few, many or a class for expanded clones.

j_gene: TRBJ2-7; abundance: few; v_gene: TRBV7-2; d_gene: NA; CDR3nt: TGTGCCAGCAGCCTAAACCTATACGAGCAGTACTTC; CDR3aa: CASSLNLYEQYF
j_gene: TRBJ2-1; abundance: few; v_gene: TRBV11-1; d_gene: TRBD2; CDR3nt: TGTGCCAGCACCCGGACTAGCGGGACCTCCTACAATGAGCAGTTCTTC; CDR3aa: CASTRTSGTSYNEQFF
j_gene: TRBJ2-7; abundance: few; v_gene: TRBV25-1; d_gene: TRBD1; CDR3nt: TGTGCCAGCAGTGAATATCACAGGGGGCGAGACGAGCAGTACTTC; CDR3aa: CASSEYHRGRDEQYF
j_gene: TRBJ1-5; abundance: NA; v_gene: TRBV19; d_gene: NA; CDR3nt: TGTGCCAGTAGTATTAGGGGGGGCGGTCAGCCCCAGCATTTT; CDR3aa: CASSIRGGGQPQHF
j_gene: TRBJ2-1; abundance: NA; v_gene: TRBV5-1; d_gene: TRBD2; CDR3nt: TGCGCCAGCAGCGACCTGACTAGCGGGACAGGATCCTACAATGAGCAGTTCTTC; CDR3aa: CASSDLTSGTGSYNEQFF
j_gene: TRBJ2-3; abundance: NA; v_gene: TRBV7-2; d_gene: NA; CDR3nt: TGTGCCAGCAGCCCAGTTAGCCGCGGCACAGATACGCAGTATTTT; CDR3aa: CASSPVSRGTDTQYF
j_gene: TRBJ2-1; abundance: NA; v_gene: TRBV15; d_gene: NA; CDR3nt: TGTGCCACCAGCAGAGCGGAGAGCTCCTACAATGAGCAGTTCTTC; CDR3aa: CATSRAESSYNEQFF
j_gene: TRBJ1-2; abundance: few; v_gene: TRBV27; d_gene: NA; CDR3nt: TGTGCCAGCAGTTCGTCTTCGGGGCCCTATGGCTACACCTTC; CDR3aa: CASSSSSGPYGYTF
j_gene: TRBJ1-2; abundance: NA; v_gene: TRBV19; d_gene: NA; CDR3nt: TGTGCCTCGGGTGTCAGGCGTGCTGGTGGCTACACCTTC; CDR3aa: CASGVRRAGGYTF
j_gene: TRBJ2-7; abundance: few; v_gene: TRBV6-1; d_gene: NA; CDR3nt: TGTGCCAGCAAACTAGTGCGCGAGCAGTACTTC; CDR3aa: CASKLVREQYF
j_gene: TRBJ2-1; abundance: once; v_gene: TRBV6-5; d_gene: NA; CDR3nt: TGTGCCAGCAGTTCGGCGGGGAGCTCCTACAATGAGCAGTTCTTC; CDR3aa: CASSSAGSSYNEQFF
j_gene: TRBJ1-1; abundance: many; v_gene: TRBV21-1; d_gene: NA; CDR3nt: TGTGCCAGCAGCTTACAGGGGGATGGAGCTTTCTTT; CDR3aa: CASSLQGDGAFF
j_gene: TRBJ2-7; abundance: few; v_gene: TRBV7-3; d_gene: NA; CDR3nt: TGTGCCAGCAGCAATCCGGGAGACTACGAGCAGTACTTC; CDR3aa: CASSNPGDYEQYF
j_gene: TRBJ2-3; abundance: NA; v_gene: TRBV28; d_gene: TRBD2; CDR3nt: TGTGCCAGCGCGGGAGTGGGAGATACGCAGTATTTT; CDR3aa: CASAGVGDTQYF
j_gene: TRBJ2-3; abundance: few; v_gene: TRBV5-6; d_gene: TRBD1; CDR3nt: TGTGCCAGCAGCGCTACAGGGGCTCTAGATACGCAGTATTTT; CDR3aa: CASSATGALDTQYF
j_gene: TRBJ2-7; abundance: NA; v_gene: TRBV6-1; d_gene: TRBD2; CDR3nt: TGTGCCAGCAACTCCGGGACTAGCGGATACTACGAGCAGTACTTC; CDR3aa: CASNSGTSGYYEQYF
j_gene: TRBJ2-4; abundance: NA; v_gene: TRBV28; d_gene: NA; CDR3nt: TGTGCCAGCAGTTTACTAGCCGGAAACATTCAGTACTTC; CDR3aa: CASSLLAGNIQYF
j_gene: TRBJ1-3; abundance: NA; v_gene: TRBV7-9; d_gene: NA; CDR3nt: TGTGCCAGCAGCTTCGAACCAAAACAGGGCCAAGCCCGAAACACCATATATTTT; CDR3aa: CASSFEPKQGQARNTIYF
j_gene: TRBJ2-3; abundance: few; v_gene: TRBV7-2; d_gene: NA; CDR3nt: TGTGCCAGCAGCCCCAGGTCTATCGGCGGGGCAGATACGCAGTATTTT; CDR3aa: CASSPRSIGGADTQYF
j_gene: TRBJ1-4; abundance: NA; v_gene: TRBV6-5; d_gene: NA; CDR3nt: TGTGCCAGCAGAGGAGACATTTCCGAAAAACTGTTTTTT; CDR3aa: CASRGDISEKLFF
j_gene: TRBJ2-3; abundance: NA; v_gene: TRBV15; d_gene: NA; CDR3nt: TGTGCCACCAGCAGAAGACTAACGGGGACAGATACGCAGTATTTT; CDR3aa: CATSRRLTGTDTQYF
j_gene: TRBJ2-4; abundance: few; v_gene: TRBV5-4; d_gene: NA; CDR3nt: TGTGCCAGCAGCCTGCAGGGATCCCAAAACATTCAGTACTTC; CDR3aa: CASSLQGSQNIQYF
j_gene: TRBJ2-5; abundance: NA; v_gene: TRBV7-3; d_gene: NA; CDR3nt: TGTGCCAGCAGCTTATCCAGGCAAGAGACCCAGTACTTC; CDR3aa: CASSLSRQETQYF
j_gene: TRBJ2-7; abundance: few; v_gene: TRBV7-9; d_gene: TRBD1; CDR3nt: TGTGCCAGCAGCTTAGGGGACAGTGGGTCCTACGAGCAGTACTTC; CDR3aa: CASSLGDSGSYEQYF
j_gene: TRBJ1-2; abundance: few; v_gene: TRBV28; d_gene: TRBD1; CDR3nt: TGTGCCAGCAAGCAGGGGGCGTTGGGCTACACCTTC; CDR3aa: CASKQGALGYTF
j_gene: TRBJ1-5; abundance: once; v_gene: TRBV7-9; d_gene: NA; CDR3nt: TGTGCCAGCAGCATACACGGACGCAATCAGCCCCAGCATTTT; CDR3aa: CASSIHGRNQPQHF